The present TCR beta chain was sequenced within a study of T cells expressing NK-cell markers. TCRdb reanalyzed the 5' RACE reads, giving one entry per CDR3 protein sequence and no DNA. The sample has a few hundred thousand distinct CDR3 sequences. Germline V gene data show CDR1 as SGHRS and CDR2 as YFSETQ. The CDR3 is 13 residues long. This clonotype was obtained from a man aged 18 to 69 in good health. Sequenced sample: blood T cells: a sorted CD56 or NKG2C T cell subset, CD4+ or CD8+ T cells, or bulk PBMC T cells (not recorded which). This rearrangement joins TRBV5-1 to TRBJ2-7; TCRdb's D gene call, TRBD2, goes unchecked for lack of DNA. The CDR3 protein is CASSAGGFNEQYF.